This T cell receptor (beta chain) was sequenced in a study of blood T cell dynamics during melanoma immunotherapy. Study information: Patients with metastatic melanoma got pembrolizumab or nivolumab-ipilimumab as first-line care.

Time point of the sample: pre-treatment baseline. Assay: immunoSEQ multiplex PCR; the TCRdb copy retains only in-frame clones and omits some. The sample consists of 15,000 to 20,000 clones, more than 85% of them appearing once. V trimming: 4 bases; J trimming: 4 bases; junction bases outside the gene matches: 13. Germline loops: CDR1 SGHRS, CDR2 YFSETQ. The CDR3 length is 16 residues. The chain recombines TRBV5-1 with TRBJ1-2, with 7 bases aligning to TRBD1. The sequence was obtained from a human donor with melanoma. Sequenced material: blood, taken from a patient treated with checkpoint blockade. CDR3 sequence: CASSVKTTGNGYGYTF. The CDR3 DNA is TGCGCCAGCAGCGTCAAAACGACAGGGAACGGCTATGGCTACACCTTC.